This T cell receptor (beta chain) was identified in a study of blood T cell repertoires in COVID-19. Those who participated ranged in age from about 18 to 89 years and resided in 20 to 30 US areas. Method: immunoSEQ multiplex PCR; TCRdb's copy keeps in-frame clones and lacks some. The sample shows just over 300,000 clones, about 87% of them seen only once. V was pared by 6 bases and J by 3 bases, with 8 bases between. This CDR3 comprises 12 residues. Germline V gives CDR1 MDHEN, CDR2 SYDVKM. The sequenced sample was PBMCs or T cells enriched from blood (not recorded which). The gene calls are TRBV28 and TRBJ1-2, with a tentative D call TRBD1 (6 bases). The clonotype was recovered from a young woman who had recovered from COVID-19. Here the CDR3 DNA reads TGTGCCAGCAGCGACAGGCACTATGGCTACACCTTC. Protein product: CASSDRHYGYTF.